The 20 T cell receptor beta chains below were found in one sample sequenced in a study of blood T cell repertoires in COVID-19 (TCRdb year 2020). Library prep was done by the immunoSEQ multiplex PCR assay. Here the immuneACCESS table is served through TCRdb, limited to in-frame sequences with V and J called. Missing clones are a known gap in these copies; in checked studies unresolved V genes cover under half, and the rest lacks a known reason. In all, the sample holds roughly 250,000 clones, and around 83% of those were seen once. The ten largest clones add up to approximately 9.4% of the sample. Sequenced material: peripheral blood. The receptor set was obtained from a woman older than 75 with acute or convalescent COVID-19.

This rearrangement joins TRBV3-1 (or the pseudogene TRBV3-2) to TRBJ2-7, with D possibly being TRBD2 (5 bases). Trimming removed 4 bases from V and 9 bases from J, with 25 bases in between. This CDR3 contains 16 residues. Germline V lookup: CDR1 LGHDT, CDR2 YNNKEL (reference sequence). CDR3 bases: TGTGCCAGCAGCCGCGAGGGAGTTGGGCCCCCTGGGAGGCAGTACTTC. It yields the protein CASSREGVGPPGRQYF.

The CDR3 DNA is TGCGCCAGCAGCTTGGACAGCTCGAACACCGGGGAGCTGTTTTTT. Translated, it gives CASSLDSSNTGELFF. The chain recombines TRBV5-1 with TRBJ2-2; D is uncertain. From germline, CDR1 is SGHRS and CDR2 YFSETQ. V dropped 0 bases and J dropped 0 bases, with 6 bases sitting between them. The CDR3 runs 15 residues.

V gene TRBV5-8 combines with J gene TRBJ2-1, with 10 bases identical to TRBD2. The CDR3 loop spans 14 amino acids. Unmatched junction bases numbered 5, after V lost 2 bases and J lost 9 bases. Germline CDR1 reads SGHTS; CDR2 reads YDEGEE. The CDR3 bases are TGTGCCAGCAGCTTAGAGCGGGGGGGCCGTGAGCAGTTCTTC. It translates to CASSLERGGREQFF.

The rearrangement links TRBV7-6 to TRBJ2-5; possibly TRBD2 for D (6 bases). V gave up 1 base and J gave up 5 bases, with 20 bases separating them. CDR1 is SGHVS, CDR2 FNYEAQ, per germline. The CDR3 covers 17 residues. The CDR3 DNA follows: TGTGCCAGCAGCTTAGGTCCGCGGGGACCACCGGGGGAGACCCAGTACTTC. As protein: CASSLGPRGPPGETQYF.

The chain uses TRBV7-9 and TRBJ1-2; D is possibly TRBD1 (5 bases). The CDR3 is 15 residues long. V was shortened by 1 base and J by 3 bases, with 12 bases between the two germline ends. CDR1 and CDR2 (germline): SEHNR, FQNEAQ (reference sequence). The DNA of the CDR3 is TGTGCCAGCAGCTTAGATCGGAAAGGGGACTATGGCTACACCTTC. Its protein is CASSLDRKGDYGYTF.

This chain uses TRBV30 with TRBJ1-3, with a tentative D call TRBD1 (6 bases). V was trimmed by 2 bases and J by 0 bases, leaving 11 bases between them. There are 15 residues in the CDR3. From germline, CDR1 is GTSNPN and CDR2 SVGIG (reference sequence). CDR3 loop: CAWSLGQTSGNTIYF. As DNA, the CDR3 is TGTGCCTGGAGTTTAGGACAGACCTCTGGAAACACCATATATTTT. Using reference TRBV30 and TRBJ1-3 for the parts outside the CDR3, the full variable domain is SQTIHQWPATLVQPVGSPLSLECTVEGTSNPNLYWYRQAAGRGLQLLFYSVGIGQISSEVPQNLSASRPQDRQFILSSKKLLLSDSGFYLCAWSLGQTSGNTIYFGEGSWLTVV.

The V call is TRBV3-1 (or the pseudogene TRBV3-2), the J call TRBJ1-6; 10 bases are shared with TRBD1. Per germline, CDR1 LGHDT and CDR2 YNNKEL (reference sequence). Germline trimming cut 5 bases from V and 10 bases from J; bases unmatched to any gene: 2. The CDR3 sequence is 13 residues long. CDR3 in amino acids: CASSRQGASPLHF. The CDR3 DNA reads as TGTGCCAGCAGCAGACAGGGGGCATCACCCCTCCACTTT.

V usage is TRBV14 and J usage is TRBJ1-2, with TRBD1 as a possible D gene (6 bases). V gave up 4 bases and J gave up 7 bases, with 10 bases separating them. Germline CDR1 reads SGHDN; CDR2 reads FVKESK. The CDR3 is 12 residues long. DNA of the CDR3: TGTGCCAGCAGCCCCACAGGGATTGGCTACACCTTC. This gives the protein CASSPTGIGYTF.

The V call is TRBV12-3 or TRBV12-4, the J call TRBJ1-1, with D hard to call. The V and J ends lost 7 bases and 5 bases respectively, with 14 bases between them. The CDR3 totals 13 residues. CDR3 sequence: CASTARVRTEAFF. CDR3 sequence (DNA): TGTGCCAGCACCGCACGCGTCAGGACTGAAGCTTTCTTT.

The chain couples TRBV28 to TRBJ1-2, with D tentatively TRBD1 (6 bases). The CDR3 extends over 16 amino acids. Trimming took 8 bases from V and 0 from J, leaving 19 bases between them. Germline V gene sequence: CDR1 MDHEN, CDR2 SYDVKM. This CDR3 is CASAPHGGGSNYGYTF. The CDR3 bases are TGTGCCAGCGCCCCCCACGGGGGGGGCTCTAACTATGGCTACACCTTC.

The chain joins TRBV6-5 to TRBJ1-2, with 10 bases identical to TRBD1. J gave up 2 bases and V 8 bases, and 5 bases lay outside the gene matches. The germline V gene has CDR1 MNHEY and CDR2 SVGAGI. CDR3 size: 14 residues. CDR3 in DNA: TGTGCCAGCCGGGGACAGGGGAGAAACTATGGCTACACCTTC. This codes for CASRGQGRNYGYTF.

This chain joins TRBV10-3 and TRBJ1-4; D is uncertain. This CDR3 region has 10 residues. The V end was cut by 9 bases, the J end by 7 bases, with 6 bases between. Germline-derived CDR1 and CDR2 are ENHRY and SYGVKD. CDR3 residues: CAILREKLFF. The CDR3 DNA reads TGTGCCATTCTTCGTGAAAAACTGTTTTTT.

V and J are TRBV28 and TRBJ2-7; 9 nucleotides match TRBD1. Germline V gene sequence: CDR1 MDHEN, CDR2 SYDVKM. CDR3 length equals 17 residues. The ends lost 5 bases at V and 3 bases at J; junction bases unmatched: 14. The CDR3 DNA sequence: TGTGCCAGCAGTCCCTACAGGGGGCCGCTGATTTTCTACGAGCAGTACTTC. Translation gives CASSPYRGPLIFYEQYF. The full variable domain, in which reference TRBV28 and TRBJ2-7 provide the parts outside the CDR3, is DVKVTQSSRYLVKRTGEKVFLECVQDMDHENMFWYRQDPGLGLRLIYFSYDVKMKEKGDIPEGYSVSREKKERFSLILESASTNQTSMYLCASSPYRGPLIFYEQYFGPGTRLTVT.

The rearrangement links TRBV7-3 to TRBJ1-6; tentative D call: TRBD1 (6 bases). Trimming took 5 bases from V and 0 from J, leaving 14 bases between them. The length of the CDR3 is 17 residues. CDR1 is SGHTA, CDR2 FQGTGA, per germline. CDR3: CASSIRTASSYNSPLHF. The CDR3 coding sequence is TGTGCCAGCAGCATCAGGACAGCGAGCTCCTATAATTCACCCCTCCACTTT.

This chain links TRBV9 with TRBJ1-1; D gene ambiguous. The V end was cut by 0 bases, the J end by 1 base, with 4 bases between. This CDR3 comprises 13 residues. CDR1 is SGDLS, CDR2 YYNGEE, per germline. This chain's CDR3 is CASSVDRNTEAFF. As DNA, the CDR3 is TGTGCCAGCAGCGTAGATAGGAACACTGAAGCTTTCTTT. Together with reference TRBV9 and TRBJ1-1, the CDR3 gives the full variable domain: DSGVTQTPKHLITATGQRVTLRCSPRSGDLSVYWYQQSLDQGLQFLIQYYNGEERAKGNILERFSAQQFPDLHSELNLSSLELGDSALYFCASSVDRNTEAFFGQGTRLTVV.

The chain links TRBV5-1 to TRBJ1-6; 10 positions agree with TRBD1. The CDR3 length is 16 residues. Germline-derived CDR1 and CDR2 are SGHRS and YFSETQ. V lost 3 bases and J lost 6; bases outside the gene matches: 6. The chain's CDR3 is CASSSGTGASNSPLHF. CDR3 coding DNA: TGCGCCAGCAGCTCAGGGACAGGGGCAAGTAATTCACCCCTCCACTTT. The entire variable domain, with the rest obtained from reference TRBV5-1 and TRBJ1-6, is as follows: KAGVTQTPRYLIKTRGQQVTLSCSPISGHRSVSWYQQTPGQGLQFLFEYFSETQRNKGNFPGRFSGRQFSNSRSEMNVSTLELGDSALYLCASSSGTGASNSPLHFGNGTRLTVT.

Only a few counts were recorded for this clone. The chain links TRBV28 to TRBJ1-1, with 9 nucleotides matching TRBD1. The ends lost 5 bases at V and 3 bases at J; junction bases unmatched: 7. This CDR3 contains 15 residues. The germline gives CDR1 MDHEN, CDR2 SYDVKM. This CDR3 is CASSPHRTGDTEAFF. CDR3 DNA sequence: TGTGCCAGCAGTCCCCATAGGACAGGGGACACTGAAGCTTTCTTT.

The V call is TRBV2, the J call TRBJ2-5, with unresolved D. The length of the CDR3 is 13 residues. V lost 5 bases, J lost 2 bases, and 9 bases lay in between. The germline gives CDR1 SNHLY, CDR2 FYNNEI. CDR3 in DNA: TGTGCCAGCAGTCTATCCAGGCAAGAGACCCAGTACTTC. Its protein product is CASSLSRQETQYF.

V gene TRBV12-5 combines with J gene TRBJ1-2; TRBD1 matches at 7 bases. Per germline, CDR1 LGHNT and CDR2 FRNRAP. After removal of 7 bases from V and 3 bases from J, the junction contained 8 bases not matched to a gene. The CDR3 is 14 residues long. CDR3 amino acids: CASVNRRGYYGYTF. The CDR3 bases are TGTGCTAGTGTCAATCGCAGGGGGTACTATGGCTACACCTTC.

This chain uses TRBV18 with TRBJ1-1, with 7 bases fitting TRBD1. The CDR3 runs to 15 residues. Trimming removed 3 bases from V and 3 bases from J; junction bases left unmatched: 7. CDR1 is KGHSH and CDR2 is LQKENI in the germline V gene. CDR3 nucleotide sequence: TGTGCCAGCTCACCCCGGACAGGATGGGACACTGAAGCTTTCTTT. Protein product: CASSPRTGWDTEAFF.